The 27 T cell receptor beta chains listed next were all sequenced from one sample in a study of tumor and adjacent non-tumor tissue in lung cancer. A modified ARM-PCR protocol with three rounds of nested PCR amplified TCRbeta. From the multiplex PCR reads, TCRdb called clonotypes with MiXCR, one entry per CDR3 protein. The sample lists fewer than 150,000 distinct CDR3 sequences; about 71% were seen once. RNA was extracted from bulk tissue without any cell sorting. Sequenced sample: lung tumor tissue. These receptors all come from a man aged 55 to 70 with small cell lung cancer.

The chain joins TRBV11-3 to TRBJ2-7; TRBD2 is a possible D gene (8 bases). Deletions cut 11 bases from V and 3 bases from J, with 29 bases between. The CDR3 runs 17 residues. Germline CDR1 SGHNT, CDR2 YENEEA. The CDR3 spells CAGSFSGDSPTVYEQYF. The CDR3 nucleotides read TGTGCCGGTAGCTTTAGCGGGGACAGCCCCACTGTCTACGAGCAGTACTTC.

This clonotype has just a few counts. The chain combines TRBV4-1 with TRBJ2-3; D unresolved. The V gene lost 0 bases and the J gene lost 6 bases, with 13 bases spanning the gap. CDR1 and CDR2 (germline): MGHRA, YSYEKL. There are 15 residues in the CDR3. CDR3 nucleotide sequence: TGCGCCAGCAGCCAAGATTTTGCTAGTATGGATACGCAGTATTTT. This sequence encodes CASSQDFASMDTQYF.

This clonotype was recorded at least ten times. The genes are TRBV20-1 and TRBJ2-1; TRBD2 is a possible D gene (5 bases). The germline CDR1 and CDR2 sequences are DFQATT and SNEGSKA (reference sequence). V was cut by 1 base and J by 3 bases, with 16 bases left in between. The CDR3 consists of 16 residues. CDR3 in DNA: TGCAGTGCTAGAGTAGGGAGCGGCGCGCGCTACAATGAGCAGTTCTTC. It translates to CSARVGSGARYNEQFF.

This rearrangement joins TRBV12-3 or TRBV12-4 to TRBJ2-3; possible D gene TRBD2, 6 bases. The V end was cut by 5 bases, the J end by 2 bases, with 20 bases between. The CDR3 has 17 residues. The CDR3 region has the DNA TGTGCCAGCAGTCCCCACCCGGGGTCGGGAGACACAGATACGCAGTATTTT. This sequence encodes CASSPHPGSGDTDTQYF.

Comment on this clonotype: Since a much larger clone is just one base distant, this may be a read error. The genes are TRBV20-1 and TRBJ1-1, with D unclear. This CDR3 comprises 13 residues. In germline, CDR1 is DFQATT, CDR2 SNEGSKA (reference sequence). The chain's CDR3 is CSASGDLNSEAFF. The CDR3 DNA follows: TGCAGTGCTAGTGGGGATTTGAACAGTGAAGCTTTCTTT.

Comments on this clonotype: Compared with germline, one end of the junction differs, possibly owing to a read error. This chain links TRBV11-1 with TRBJ2-1; D perhaps matches TRBD1 (6 bases). This CDR3 comprises 15 residues. Germline V lookup: CDR1 SGHAT, CDR2 FQDESV (reference sequence). Here the CDR3 DNA reads TGTGCCAGCAGCCCCCCCAGCCAGGGGTTGAATGAGCACTTCTTC. It translates to CASSPPSQGLNEHFF.

Turning to this clonotype: An end of the junction does not agree with germline; a read error may underlie this. The rearrangement uses TRBV20-1 and TRBJ2-7, with D possibly being TRBD2 (6 bases). There are 16 residues in the CDR3. Germline V lookup: CDR1 DFQATT, CDR2 SNEGSKA (reference sequence). The CDR3 spells CSAFHPSSVMRGEEYF. CDR3 DNA sequence: TGCAGTGCTTTCCATCCGTCTAGCGTAATGAGGGGCGAGGAGTACTTC.

Regarding this clonotype: A read error may produce the germline difference seen at one junction end. The V call is TRBV28, the J call TRBJ2-1, with D unresolved. The CDR3 has 13 amino acids. The germline CDR1 and CDR2 sequences are MDHEN and SYDVKM. The CDR3 is CASSFRIYDEQFF. CDR3 nucleotide sequence: TGTGCCAGCAGTTTCCGTATCTACGATGAGCAGTTCTTC.

This clonotype was detected only once. The CDR3 does not close with the conserved phenylalanine or tryptophan, likely indicating a read error. The chain has TRBV24-1 and TRBJ2-3; 9 bases align to TRBD1. The V gene's germline CDR1 is KGHDR and CDR2 SFDVKD. V trimming: 4 bases; J trimming: 3 bases; junction bases outside the gene matches: 13. The CDR3 length is 18 residues. The CDR3 here is CATSDPTGTGTGTDTQYY. CDR3 DNA sequence: TGTGCCACCAGTGACCCTACCGGGACAGGGACTGGTACAGATACGCAGTATTAT.

This chain links TRBV6-6 with TRBJ1-2; tentative D call: TRBD1 (5 bases). V dropped 5 bases and J dropped 6 bases, with 13 bases sitting between them. The germline V gene encodes CDR1 MNHNY and CDR2 SVGAGI (reference sequence). CDR3 length equals 13 residues. In nucleotides, the CDR3 is TGTGCCAGCAGTCCCGGACACGTCCATGGCTACACCTTC. Translation gives CASSPGHVHGYTF.

As for this clonotype: A read error is likely, as this CDR3 ends without the conserved phenylalanine or tryptophan. Because the CDR3's place on the DNA is in doubt, the DNA is left out and the CDR3 is given as listed by TCRdb. The genes are TRBV6-1 and TRBJ1-1; the table gives TRBD1 as D, unverified against the DNA. Germline CDR1 reads MNHNS; CDR2 reads SASEGT. The CDR3 spans 13 amino acids, including both terminal residues. This chain's CDR3 is CASERGRNTEAIY.

A word on this clonotype: At one end the junction does not follow the germline gene, possibly because of a read error. This chain links TRBV6-2 or TRBV6-3 with TRBJ1-5, with D perhaps matching TRBD1 (5 bases). The CDR3 has 17 amino acids. Germline V gives CDR1 MNHEY, CDR2 SVGEGT. The CDR3 protein is CASSSQYQRGSGQPQLF. The DNA for the CDR3 is TGTGCCAGCAGTTCCCAATACCAGAGGGGCTCGGGTCAACCCCAGCTTTTT.

The V and J genes are TRBV12-3 or TRBV12-4 and TRBJ2-5; D perhaps matches TRBD2 (5 bases). V lost 2 bases and J 3 bases, leaving 13 bases between the germline ends. The CDR3 contains 15 residues. The CDR3 region has the DNA TGTGCCAGCAGTTTATTAACAGTCGGGGAAGAGACCCAGTACTTC. Translating gives CASSLLTVGEETQYF.

In the case of this clonotype: The conserved phenylalanine or tryptophan normally closing the CDR3 is absent here, so this likely arose from a read error. The chain recombines TRBV28 with TRBJ2-3; TRBD1 might be the D (6 bases). Germline V gene data show CDR1 as MDHEN and CDR2 as SYDVKM. This CDR3 region has 15 residues. Between the trimmed V and J ends, which lost 5 bases and 2 bases, there was a span of 14 bases. The CDR3 DNA reads as TGTGCCAGCAGTGACGCGAGGGGGTTCACAGATACGCAGTATTTA. Amino acids: CASSDARGFTDTQYL.

This clonotype occurred once. A read error may account for a junction end that differs from germline. The V gene is TRBV20-1, the J gene TRBJ2-5, with 7 bases identical to TRBD1. The CDR3 consists of 15 residues. CDR1 DFQATT and CDR2 SNEGSKA come from the germline V gene (reference sequence). For the CDR3, the DNA is TGCAGTAGACCGGACAGGACGACCTTTCAAGGGACCCAATACTTC. Translated, it gives CSRPDRTTFQGTQYF.

This clonotype was recorded many times. The chain carries TRBV24-1 and TRBJ2-2; D ambiguous. CDR1 and CDR2 (germline): KGHDR, SFDVKD. There are 13 residues in the CDR3. V was clipped by 1 base and J by 10 bases, with 9 bases between them. The CDR3 nucleotides are TGTGCCACCAGTGATTTAGGGTGGGAGGAGCTGTTTTTT. Its translation is CATSDLGWEELFF.

For this clonotype: An end of the junction differs from the germline gene, which may be a read error. This chain joins TRBV11-3 and TRBJ2-1, with 13 bases identical to TRBD2. The CDR3 has 17 residues. Germline V gene data show CDR1 as SGHNT and CDR2 as YENEEA. The CDR3 is CASSSVLAGGPYNELFF. In DNA, the CDR3 is TGTGCCAGTAGCTCGGTACTAGCGGGAGGGCCCTACAATGAGCTGTTCTTC.

This clonotype was observed many times. The CDR3 nucleotides read TGTGCCAGCAGCTCCCTCACTAGCGGGAGCATCAATGAGCAGTTCTTC. This sequence encodes CASSSLTSGSINEQFF. The rearrangement joins TRBV5-4 to TRBJ2-1; 11 bases match TRBD2. The CDR3 is made up of 16 amino acids. Germline V gives CDR1 SGHNT, CDR2 YYREEE (reference sequence). V was clipped by 3 bases and J by 6 bases; unmatched bases: 8.

J is TRBJ2-7 and V is TRBV7-9, with 7 bases that match TRBD1. There are 14 residues in the CDR3. The germline CDR1 and CDR2 sequences are SEHNR and FQNEAQ (reference sequence). Trimming at V came to 0 bases and at J to 7 bases, leaving 6 bases not matched to a gene. The CDR3 is CASSLADRATEQYV. The CDR3 bases are TGTGCCAGCAGCTTAGCCGACAGGGCGACTGAGCAGTACGTC.

The V and J genes are TRBV5-4 and TRBJ1-1; no clear D. The V and J ends lost 0 bases and 1 base respectively, with 10 bases between them. Per the germline V gene, CDR1 is SGHNT and CDR2 is YYREEE (reference sequence). This CDR3 comprises 15 residues. The chain's CDR3 is CASSLDVVGNTEAFF. DNA of the CDR3: TGTGCCAGCAGCTTGGACGTGGTTGGGAACACTGAAGCTTTCTTT.

This clonotype was observed a single time. Relative to the germline gene, one junction end is altered; a read error may explain this. V and J are TRBV11-2 and TRBJ2-2, with D unresolved. The CDR3 is 14 residues long. CDR1 is SGHAT and CDR2 is FQNNGV in the germline V gene. CDR3 amino acids: CASSLIWNAGELFF. CDR3 nucleotide sequence: TGTGCCAGCAGCTTAATCTGGAACGCCGGGGAGCTGTTTTTT. Complete variable domain (other parts from reference TRBV11-2 and TRBJ2-2): EAGVAQSPRYKIIEKRQSVAFWCNPISGHATLYWYQQILGQGPKLLIQFQNNGVVDDSQLPKDRFSAERLKGVDSTLKIQPAKLEDSAVYLCASSLIWNAGELFFGEGSRLTVL.

A remark on this clonotype: Compared with germline, one end of the junction differs, possibly owing to a read error. Written as DNA, the CDR3 is TGCAGCGTTGTTAGGGGCGGGACCGGGGAGCCGTTTTTT. It codes for CSVVRGGTGEPFF. This chain links TRBV29-1 with TRBJ2-2, with D possibly being TRBD2 (6 bases). This CDR3 comprises 13 residues. CDR1 and CDR2 from the germline V gene are SQVTM and ANQGSEA.

On this clonotype itself: A much larger clone lies a single base off, so this may be a read error. V and J are TRBV10-3 and TRBJ2-1, with 9 bases matching TRBD2. Looked up from germline, CDR1 is ENHRY and CDR2 is SYGVKD. The trim removed 3 bases at V and 13 bases at J, leaving 4 bases unmatched. CDR3 size: 12 residues. CDR3 protein: CAISELAGDQFF. DNA for the CDR3: TGTGCCATCAGTGAACTAGCGGGCGATCAGTTCTTC.

Turning to this clonotype: The junction differs from germline at one of its ends, possibly a read error. The V and J genes are TRBV5-5 and TRBJ2-3; TRBD2 matches at 11 bases. This CDR3 comprises 14 residues. The V gene's germline CDR1 is SGHKS and CDR2 YYEKEE (reference sequence). The CDR3 region has the DNA TGTCTCAGCAGCAGTAGCGGGAGGGCAGACACGCAGTATTTT. This codes for CLSSSSGRADTQYF.

The chain is built from TRBV6-2 or TRBV6-3 and TRBJ1-2; D remains ambiguous. V was cut by 5 bases and J by 0 bases, with 13 bases left in between. Germline V gene lookup returns CDR1 MNHEY and CDR2 SVGEGT. This CDR3 spans 15 amino acids. The CDR3 spells CASSPGEAPNYGYTF. The CDR3, as DNA: TGTGCCAGCAGTCCCGGGGAAGCCCCTAACTATGGCTACACCTTC.

This clonotype showed up many times. CDR3 DNA: TGCAGTGCTAGAAGGGTCCCAGAGACCCAGTACTTC. It yields the protein CSARRVPETQYF. The gene calls are TRBV20-1 and TRBJ2-5, with D hard to call. Germline V gives CDR1 DFQATT, CDR2 SNEGSKA (reference sequence). This CDR3 is built from 12 residues. Trimming stripped 2 bases from V and 4 bases from J, with 8 bases between.

As for this clonotype: A read error may be the cause here, since a much bigger clone is one base away. This chain joins TRBV20-1 and TRBJ2-3; no firm D call. Germline V CDR1 and CDR2: DFQATT, SNEGSKA (reference sequence). The CDR3 spans 14 residues. CDR3 loop: CNARKGRSTDTQYF. The CDR3 DNA reads as TGCAATGCTAGAAAGGGCAGAAGCACAGATACGCAGTATTTT.